The 21 T cell receptor beta chains below were found in one sample sequenced in a study of blood T cells in healthy people across ages. Primers used in a second PCR of roughly 7 to 12 cycles were a sample-barcoded 5' primer and a J-beta primer mix. Each CDR3 protein gets one entry after TCRdb re-called the 5' RACE reads with MiXCR. The sample records roughly 860,000 distinct CDR3 sequences, 62% being singletons. The sample was blood. The origin of the receptors is a man aged 25-45 years in good health.

The CDR3 loop is CASSLGDNYEQYF. CDR3 sequence (DNA): TGTGCCAGCAGCCTCGGGGACAACTACGAGCAGTACTTC. This chain uses TRBV7-3 with TRBJ2-7; TRBD1 is a possible D gene (6 bases). With 5 bases removed from V and 3 bases from J, the gap between germline ends came to 11 bases. Germline V gene sequence: CDR1 SGHTA, CDR2 FQGTGA. The CDR3 is 13 residues long. The variable domain in full, completed from reference TRBV7-3 and TRBJ2-7, reads GAGVSQTPSNKVTEKGKYVELRCDPISGHTALYWYRQSLGQGPEFLIYFQGTGAADDSGLPNDRFFAVRPEGSVSTLKIQRTERGDSAVYLCASSLGDNYEQYFGPGTRLTVT.

This clonotype appeared a single time. This CDR3 is CATSREAGRVPDTQYF. The CDR3 bases are TGTGCCACCAGCAGAGAGGCGGGGAGGGTCCCAGATACGCAGTATTTT. The chain uses TRBV15 and TRBJ2-3, with 7 bases fitting TRBD2. The germline CDR1 and CDR2 sequences are LNHNV and YYDKDF (reference sequence). The CDR3 length is 16 residues. The V segment lost 0 bases and the J segment 4 bases; nucleotides outside the gene matches: 7.

The chain uses TRBV9 and TRBJ2-7; 10 bases are a match to TRBD1. From germline, CDR1 is SGDLS and CDR2 YYNGEE. The CDR3 extends over 14 amino acids. The V gene end was trimmed by 3 bases and the J gene end by 2 bases; junction bases not matched to a gene: 2. CDR3 in amino acids: CASSGDRGTYEQYF. The CDR3 bases are TGTGCCAGCAGCGGGGACAGGGGAACCTACGAGCAGTACTTC.

The CDR3 region has the DNA TGTGCCAGCAGCCCGAGGGGACAGGGGACGCCCCAGCATTTT. Amino acids: CASSPRGQGTPQHF. The chain is built from TRBV7-9 and TRBJ1-5; 10 bases are shared with TRBD1. The length of the CDR3 is 14 residues. J was trimmed by 9 bases and V by 5 bases; bases with no gene match: 7. The germline V gene has CDR1 SEHNR and CDR2 FQNEAQ (reference sequence).

This chain uses TRBV2 with TRBJ2-1; 8 nucleotides align to TRBD2. Germline CDR1 and CDR2: SNHLY and FYNNEI. V lost 6 bases and J lost 1; bases outside the gene matches: 5. This CDR3 has 15 residues. The DNA for the CDR3 is TGTGCCAGCAGGGCTCAGCGGGGGTCCTACAATGAGCAGTTCTTC. Residues: CASRAQRGSYNEQFF.

This chain joins TRBV29-1 and TRBJ2-3; D possibly uses TRBD1 or TRBD2 (5 bases each). V lost 4 bases, J lost 4 bases, and 15 bases lay in between. This CDR3 region has 14 residues. Germline CDR1 SQVTM, CDR2 ANQGSEA. Here the CDR3 DNA reads TGCAGCGTTGCGGGCAGGGTGAGGGCAGATACGCAGTATTTT. Translating gives CSVAGRVRADTQYF.

The chain couples TRBV6-4 to TRBJ2-3; TRBD2 aligns across 8 bases. Germline CDR1 is MRHNA and CDR2 is SNTAGT. The CDR3 contains 14 residues. The ends lost 6 bases at V and 4 bases at J; junction bases unmatched: 6. This CDR3 reads CASRGQAGADTQYF. The CDR3 DNA reads TGTGCCAGCAGGGGTCAAGCGGGGGCAGATACGCAGTATTTT.

V is TRBV5-1 and J is TRBJ2-4; TRBD1 might be the D (6 bases). The J call may be wrong; the DNA end is better matched by TRBJ2-7. Germline assignment: CDR1 SGHRS and CDR2 YFSETQ. CDR3 length: 14 residues. CDR3 amino acids: CASSPPRGTYEQYF. The CDR3 DNA is TGCGCCAGCAGCCCCCCCAGGGGTACCTACGAGCAGTACTTC.

This clonotype appeared a few times. The chain has TRBV7-9 and TRBJ2-3; D gene uncertain. The CDR3 sequence is 14 residues long. The germline V and J ends were trimmed by 10 bases and 3 bases, with 17 bases remaining between them. Germline values: CDR1 SEHNR, CDR2 FQNEAQ (reference sequence). The CDR3 DNA reads TGTGCCACCTTCTTCTATGAGCGAACAGATACGCAGTATTTT. Its translation is CATFFYERTDTQYF.

Concerning this clonotype: No conserved phenylalanine or tryptophan is present at the end of the CDR3, so a read error is the likely explanation. It is unclear where the CDR3 begins or ends on the DNA, so no DNA is shown, and the CDR3 is as TCRdb lists it. The CDR3 loop is CASSLHSRDGGYGHTV. The genes are TRBV7-2 and TRBJ1-2; the tabulated D call, TRBD1, remains unverified against the DNA. Germline V gene sequence: CDR1 SGHTA, CDR2 FQGNSA. The CDR3 region is 16 residues in length, termini included.

The J gene is TRBJ2-4, the V gene TRBV25-1; TRBD1 agrees at 9 bases. Judging by the DNA end, TRBJ2-7 fits better; the J call may be wrong. The CDR3 length is 14 residues. The V gene's germline CDR1 is MGHDK and CDR2 SYGVNS. CDR3 residues: CASSMGQGAYEQYF. The CDR3, as DNA: TGTGCCAGCAGTATGGGACAGGGAGCCTACGAGCAGTACTTC.

This clonotype was counted between two and nine times. The J gene is TRBJ2-7, the V gene TRBV29-1, with 7 bases identical to TRBD1. CDR1 is SQVTM, CDR2 ANQGSEA, per germline. The CDR3 extends over 13 amino acids. J was trimmed by 1 base and V by 6 bases; bases with no gene match: 6. CDR3 in DNA: TGCAGCGTATACAGGGGACGATCCTACGAGCAGTACTTC. This codes for CSVYRGRSYEQYF.

Details on this clonotype: One end of the junction does not line up with germline, which may come from a read error. The rearrangement joins TRBV9 to TRBJ2-3; 8 nucleotides line up with TRBD1. From germline, CDR1 is SGDLS and CDR2 YYNGEE. This CDR3 region has 15 residues. This CDR3 is CASSAGQATTDTQYF. The CDR3 region has the DNA TGTGCCAGCAGCGCGGGACAGGCAACGACAGACACGCAGTATTTT.

This clonotype has just a few counts. The chain is built from TRBV3-1 and TRBJ1-2; 8 bases agree with TRBD1. V shed 0 bases, J shed 8 bases, and the junction held 5 bases outside the gene matches. CDR1 is LGHDT and CDR2 is YNNKEL in the germline V gene (reference sequence). This CDR3 has 14 amino acids. Here the CDR3 DNA reads TGTGCCAGCAGCCAAGAGATCAGGGGGCACGGCTACACCTTC. Translation gives CASSQEIRGHGYTF.

The chain couples TRBV4-3 to TRBJ1-2; D gene ambiguous. The CDR3 runs 16 residues. CDR1 is LGHNA and CDR2 is YSLEER in the germline V gene. With 0 bases removed from V and 4 bases from J, the gap between germline ends came to 15 bases. The CDR3 DNA reads TGCGCCAGCAGCCAAGATGTACAGCCCTTATCCTATGGCTACACCTTC. This encodes CASSQDVQPLSYGYTF.

CDR3 region: CASRGNKAYSGANVLTF. The CDR3 DNA is TGTGCCAGCAGGGGAAATAAGGCTTACTCTGGGGCCAACGTCCTGACTTTC. The chain uses TRBV7-2 and TRBJ2-6; no firm D call. Germline CDR1 SGHTA, CDR2 FQGNSA. Trimming left V 6 bases short and J 0 bases short, with 15 bases between. CDR3 length: 17 residues.

This clonotype has just a few counts. The V gene is TRBV7-3, the J gene TRBJ1-6; the match to TRBD1 covers 8 bases. Germline CDR1 reads SGHTA; CDR2 reads FQGTGA. This CDR3 has 15 amino acids. V lost 3 bases, J lost 7 bases, and 5 bases stayed unmatched. The CDR3 DNA reads TGTGCCAGCAGCTTGCAGGGGGCGCGGAATTCACCCCTCCACTTT. Translation: CASSLQGARNSPLHF.

The J gene is TRBJ2-4, the V gene TRBV20-1; no clear D. Germline V gene lookup returns CDR1 DFQATT and CDR2 SNEGSKA (reference sequence). V dropped 7 bases and J dropped 0 bases, with 19 bases sitting between them. The CDR3 extends over 16 amino acids. Written as DNA, the CDR3 is TGCAGTGTTACATCTAATTTCGATCTAGCCAAAAACATTCAGTACTTC. Protein: CSVTSNFDLAKNIQYF.

This clonotype was counted between two and nine times. The chain recombines TRBV7-9 with TRBJ1-2; the D gene is possibly TRBD1 (5 bases). V lost 5 bases, J lost 4 bases, and 14 bases lay in between. The CDR3 length is 14 residues. The germline V gene has CDR1 SEHNR and CDR2 FQNEAQ (reference sequence). Here the CDR3 DNA reads TGTGCCAGCAGCCCTCCGGGACTGCTCTATGGCTACACCTTC. Translation gives CASSPPGLLYGYTF.

The chain links TRBV12-3 or TRBV12-4 to TRBJ2-1; perhaps D is TRBD1 or TRBD2 (6 bases each). Deletions cut 5 bases from V and 6 bases from J, with 17 bases between. CDR3 length: 15 amino acids. CDR3 coding DNA: TGTGCCAGCAGTCGGACACAGGGAGGAATCAATGAGCAGTTCTTC. It translates to CASSRTQGGINEQFF.

This chain uses TRBV20-1 with TRBJ2-3, with TRBD2 identical over 9 bases. CDR1 and CDR2 (germline): DFQATT, SNEGSKA (reference sequence). The length of the CDR3 is 15 residues. J lost 0 bases, V lost 6 bases, and 7 bases had no gene match. Written as DNA, the CDR3 is TGCAGTGCCAGAAGCCTAGCGGGAAGCACAGATACGCAGTATTTT. Residues: CSARSLAGSTDTQYF.